Each of the 2 T cell receptor beta chains below was sequenced from the same sample in a study of CD8 T cells in ankylosing spondylitis. Whole-study findings and limits: It appeared that ankylosing spondylitis blood was characterized by a TCR beta motif of fewer than 10 highly homologous variants.

The antigens of these receptors remain unknown. TCRdb passed the 5' RACE reads through MiXCR, listing each CDR3 protein once. The table has hundreds of thousands of distinct CDR3 sequences, about 12% seen once; the top ten hold about 0.49%. Sequencing was performed on blood, either unsorted or a sorted T cell fraction (not recorded which). The receptors derive from a male donor with ankylosing spondylitis.

The chain employs TRBV20-1 and TRBJ1-2; 7 bases match TRBD1. The length of the CDR3 is 13 residues. The germline CDR1 and CDR2 sequences are DFQATT and SNEGSKA (reference sequence). Trimming took 6 bases from V and 4 from J; bases not matched to a gene: 8. The CDR3 is CSASGRGPYGYTF. The DNA for the CDR3 is TGCAGTGCGAGCGGGAGGGGGCCCTATGGCTACACCTTC.

This clonotype has a handful of counts. The chain has TRBV30 and TRBJ1-1; D is possibly TRBD1 (6 bases). Germline CDR1 GTSNPN, CDR2 SVGIG (reference sequence). Trimming pared 3 bases from V and 0 bases from J, leaving 11 bases between. This CDR3 contains 14 residues. CDR3 region: CAWSRGRVNTEAFF. DNA of the CDR3: TGTGCCTGGAGCAGGGGAAGGGTGAACACTGAAGCTTTCTTT. Full variable domain (missing parts from reference TRBV30 and TRBJ1-1): SQTIHQWPATLVQPVGSPLSLECTVEGTSNPNLYWYRQAAGRGLQLLFYSVGIGQISSEVPQNLSASRPQDRQFILSSKKLLLSDSGFYLCAWSRGRVNTEAFFGQGTRLTVV.